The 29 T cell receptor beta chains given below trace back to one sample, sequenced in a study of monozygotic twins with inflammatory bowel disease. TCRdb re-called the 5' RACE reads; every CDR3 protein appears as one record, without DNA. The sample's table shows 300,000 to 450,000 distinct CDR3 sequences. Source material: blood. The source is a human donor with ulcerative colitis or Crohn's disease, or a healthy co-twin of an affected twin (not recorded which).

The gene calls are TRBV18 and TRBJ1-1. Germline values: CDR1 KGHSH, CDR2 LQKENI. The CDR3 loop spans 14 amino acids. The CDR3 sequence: CASSPQDLDTEAFF.

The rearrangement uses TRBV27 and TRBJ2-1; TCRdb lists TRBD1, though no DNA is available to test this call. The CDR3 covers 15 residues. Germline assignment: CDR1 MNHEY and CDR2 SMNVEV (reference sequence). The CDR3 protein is CASSPGGPTYNEQFF.

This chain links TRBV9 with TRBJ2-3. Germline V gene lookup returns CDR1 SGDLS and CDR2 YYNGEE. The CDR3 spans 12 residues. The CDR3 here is CASDGVTDTQYF.

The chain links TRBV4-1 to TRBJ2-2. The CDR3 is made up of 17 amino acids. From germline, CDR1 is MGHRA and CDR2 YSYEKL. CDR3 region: CASSQGLLLSVTGELFF.

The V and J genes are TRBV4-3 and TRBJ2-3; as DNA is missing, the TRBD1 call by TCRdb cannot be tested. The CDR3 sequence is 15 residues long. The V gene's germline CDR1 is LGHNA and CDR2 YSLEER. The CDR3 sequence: CGSSHRDRSTDTQYF.

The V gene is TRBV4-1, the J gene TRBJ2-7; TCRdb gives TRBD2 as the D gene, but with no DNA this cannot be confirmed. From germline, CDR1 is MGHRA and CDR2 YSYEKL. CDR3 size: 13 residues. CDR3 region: CASSQASRGEQYF.

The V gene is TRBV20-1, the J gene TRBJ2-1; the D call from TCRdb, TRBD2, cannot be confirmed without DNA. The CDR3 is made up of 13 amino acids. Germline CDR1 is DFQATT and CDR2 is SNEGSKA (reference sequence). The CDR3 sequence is CSASPGLYNEQFF.

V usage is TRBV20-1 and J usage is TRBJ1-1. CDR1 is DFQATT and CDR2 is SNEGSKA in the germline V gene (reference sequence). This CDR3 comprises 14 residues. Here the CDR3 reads CSAEATAMNTEAFF.

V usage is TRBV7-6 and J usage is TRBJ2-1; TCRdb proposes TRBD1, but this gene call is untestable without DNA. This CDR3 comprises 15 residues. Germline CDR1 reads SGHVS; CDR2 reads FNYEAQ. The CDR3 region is CASSLDAGGGNEQFF.

The CDR3 loop is CASTDNRGMNTEAFF. The chain recombines TRBV5-1 with TRBJ1-1; TCRdb designates TRBD1, a call that cannot be tested without DNA. Germline V CDR1 and CDR2: SGHRS, YFSETQ. The CDR3 runs to 15 residues.

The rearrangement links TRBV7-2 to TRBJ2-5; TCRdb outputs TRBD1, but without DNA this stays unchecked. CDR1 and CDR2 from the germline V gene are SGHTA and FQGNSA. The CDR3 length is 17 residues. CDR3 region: CASSTRSGGGGRETQYF.

The CDR3 loop reads CASSQDSGDRTGELFF. The chain recombines TRBV4-3 with TRBJ2-2; the D call from TCRdb, TRBD2, cannot be confirmed without DNA. Germline values: CDR1 LGHNA, CDR2 YSLEER. CDR3 length equals 16 residues.

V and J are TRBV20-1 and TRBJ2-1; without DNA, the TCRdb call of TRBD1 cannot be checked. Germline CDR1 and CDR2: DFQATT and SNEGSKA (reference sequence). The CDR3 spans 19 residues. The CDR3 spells CSAPQQGTRQARGRNEQFF.

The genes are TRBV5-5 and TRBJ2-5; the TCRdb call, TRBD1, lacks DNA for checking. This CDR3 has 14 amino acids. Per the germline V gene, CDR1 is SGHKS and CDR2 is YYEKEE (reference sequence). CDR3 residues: CASSPTTGGATQYF.

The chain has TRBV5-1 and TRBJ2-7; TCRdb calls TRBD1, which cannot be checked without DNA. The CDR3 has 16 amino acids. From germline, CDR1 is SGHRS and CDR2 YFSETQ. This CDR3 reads CASSLGTGVRSYEQYF.

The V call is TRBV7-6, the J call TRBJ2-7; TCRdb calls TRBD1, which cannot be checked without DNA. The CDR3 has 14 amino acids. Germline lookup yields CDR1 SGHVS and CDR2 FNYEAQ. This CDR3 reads CAVRDGGLIDEQYF. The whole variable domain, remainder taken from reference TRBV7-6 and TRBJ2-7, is GAGVSQSPRYKVTKRGQDVALRCDPISGHVSLYWYRQALGQGPEFLTYFNYEAQQDKSGLPNDRFSAERPEGSISTLTIQRTEQRDSAMYRCAVRDGGLIDEQYFGPGTRLTVT.

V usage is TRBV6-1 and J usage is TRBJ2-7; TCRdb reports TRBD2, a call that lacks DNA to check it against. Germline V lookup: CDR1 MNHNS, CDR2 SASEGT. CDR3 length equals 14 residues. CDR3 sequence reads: CASGRPGTAIEQYF.

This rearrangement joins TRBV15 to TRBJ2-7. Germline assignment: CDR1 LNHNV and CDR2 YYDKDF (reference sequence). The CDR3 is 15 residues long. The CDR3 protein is CATSRDSLRGHEQYF.

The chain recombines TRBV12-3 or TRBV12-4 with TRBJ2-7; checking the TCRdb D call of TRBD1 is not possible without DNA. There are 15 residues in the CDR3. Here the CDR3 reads CASSPGTGRTYEQYF.

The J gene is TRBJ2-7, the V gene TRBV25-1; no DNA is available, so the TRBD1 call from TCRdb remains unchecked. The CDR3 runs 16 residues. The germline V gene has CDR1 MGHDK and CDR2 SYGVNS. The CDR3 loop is CASSLQSGTGSYEQYF.

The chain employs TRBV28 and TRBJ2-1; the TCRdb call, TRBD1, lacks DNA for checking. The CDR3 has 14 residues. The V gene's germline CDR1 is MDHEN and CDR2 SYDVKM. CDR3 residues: CASCPRRGANEQFF.

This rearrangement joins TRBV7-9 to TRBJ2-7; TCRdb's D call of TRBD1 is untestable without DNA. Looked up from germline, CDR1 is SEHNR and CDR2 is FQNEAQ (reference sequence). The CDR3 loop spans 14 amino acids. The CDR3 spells CASSNGGGGYEQYF.

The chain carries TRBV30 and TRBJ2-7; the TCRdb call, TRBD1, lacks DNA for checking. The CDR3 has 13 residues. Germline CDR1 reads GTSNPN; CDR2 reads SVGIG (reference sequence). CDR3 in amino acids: CAWSVRGIFEQYF.

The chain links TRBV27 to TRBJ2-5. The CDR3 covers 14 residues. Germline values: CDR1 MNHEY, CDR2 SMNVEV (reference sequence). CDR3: CASSPVVSRETQYF.

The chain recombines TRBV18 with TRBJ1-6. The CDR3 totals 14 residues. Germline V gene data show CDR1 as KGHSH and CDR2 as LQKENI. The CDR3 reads CASSPQGDNSPLHF.

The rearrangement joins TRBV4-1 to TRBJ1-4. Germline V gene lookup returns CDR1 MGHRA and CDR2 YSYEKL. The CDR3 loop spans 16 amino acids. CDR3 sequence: CASSQARQTTNEKLFF.

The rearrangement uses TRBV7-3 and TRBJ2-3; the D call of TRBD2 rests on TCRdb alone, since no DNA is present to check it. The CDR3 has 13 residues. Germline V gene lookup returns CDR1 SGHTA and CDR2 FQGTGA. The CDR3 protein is CASSSGTSDTQYF. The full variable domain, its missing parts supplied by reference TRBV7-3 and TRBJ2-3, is GAGVSQTPSNKVTEKGKYVELRCDPISGHTALYWYRQSLGQGPEFLIYFQGTGAADDSGLPNDRFFAVRPEGSVSTLKIQRTERGDSAVYLCASSSGTSDTQYFGPGTRLTVL.

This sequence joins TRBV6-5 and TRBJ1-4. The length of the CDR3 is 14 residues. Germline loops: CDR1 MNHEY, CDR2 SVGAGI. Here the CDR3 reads CASSFSGSDEKLFF.

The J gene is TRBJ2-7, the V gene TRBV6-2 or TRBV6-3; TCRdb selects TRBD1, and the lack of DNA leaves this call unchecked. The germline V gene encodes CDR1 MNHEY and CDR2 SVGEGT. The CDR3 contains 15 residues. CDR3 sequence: CASKDKNRGYYEQYF.